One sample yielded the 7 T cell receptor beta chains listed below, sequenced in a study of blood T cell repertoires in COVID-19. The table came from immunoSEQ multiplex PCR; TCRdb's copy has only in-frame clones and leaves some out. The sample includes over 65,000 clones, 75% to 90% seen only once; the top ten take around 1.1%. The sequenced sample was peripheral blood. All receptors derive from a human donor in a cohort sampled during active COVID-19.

As DNA, the CDR3 is TGTGCCAGCAGCAGTAGCGGGAAACCAGATACGCAGTATTTT. Encoded protein: CASSSSGKPDTQYF. The V call is TRBV7-9, the J call TRBJ2-3; TRBD2 matches 8 bases. CDR1 is SEHNR and CDR2 is FQNEAQ in the germline V gene (reference sequence). V shed 5 bases and J 4 bases; nucleotides not matched to a gene: 5. This CDR3 is built from 14 residues.

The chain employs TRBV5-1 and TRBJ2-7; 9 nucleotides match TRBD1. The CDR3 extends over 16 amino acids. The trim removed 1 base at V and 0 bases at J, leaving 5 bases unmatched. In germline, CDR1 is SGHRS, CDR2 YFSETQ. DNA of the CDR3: TGCGCCAGCAGCTTGACACAGGGGGCCTCCTCCTACGAGCAGTACTTC. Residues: CASSLTQGASSYEQYF.

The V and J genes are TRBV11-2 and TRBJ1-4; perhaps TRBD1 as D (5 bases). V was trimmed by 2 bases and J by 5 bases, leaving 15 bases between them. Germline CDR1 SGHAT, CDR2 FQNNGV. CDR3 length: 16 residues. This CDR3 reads CASSLRSQGLNEKLFF. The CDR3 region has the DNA TGTGCCAGCAGCTTAAGATCCCAGGGACTAAATGAAAAACTGTTTTTT. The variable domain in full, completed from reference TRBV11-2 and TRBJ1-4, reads EAGVAQSPRYKIIEKRQSVAFWCNPISGHATLYWYQQILGQGPKLLIQFQNNGVVDDSQLPKDRFSAERLKGVDSTLKIQPAKLEDSAVYLCASSLRSQGLNEKLFFGSGTQLSVL.

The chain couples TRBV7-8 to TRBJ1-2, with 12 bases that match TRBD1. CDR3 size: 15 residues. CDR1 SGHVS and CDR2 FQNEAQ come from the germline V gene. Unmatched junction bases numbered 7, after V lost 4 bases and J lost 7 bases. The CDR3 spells CASSSPGQGATGYTF. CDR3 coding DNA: TGTGCCAGCAGCTCTCCGGGACAGGGGGCGACTGGCTACACCTTC.

Written as DNA, the CDR3 is TGTGCCATCGGGACTAGCGGGAGGGGAGAGCAGTTCTTC. Translated: CAIGTSGRGEQFF. J is TRBJ2-1 and V is TRBV19, with 16 bases lining up with TRBD2. This CDR3 has 13 residues. The V gene's germline CDR1 is LNHDA and CDR2 SQIVND (reference sequence). V lost 10 bases, J lost 10 bases, and 4 bases stayed unmatched.

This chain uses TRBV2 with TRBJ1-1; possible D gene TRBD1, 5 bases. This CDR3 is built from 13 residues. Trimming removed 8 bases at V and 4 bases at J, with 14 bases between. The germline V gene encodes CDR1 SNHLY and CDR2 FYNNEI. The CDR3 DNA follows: TGTGCCAGCGTGGGACTGGACGCCACTGAAGCTTTCTTT. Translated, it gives CASVGLDATEAFF.

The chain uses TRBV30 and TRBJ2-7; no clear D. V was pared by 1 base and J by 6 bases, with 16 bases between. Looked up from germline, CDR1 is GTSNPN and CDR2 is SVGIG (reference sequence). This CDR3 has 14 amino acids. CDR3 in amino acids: CAWSGPGPSGEQYF. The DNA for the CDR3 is TGTGCCTGGAGTGGTCCGGGTCCTAGTGGCGAGCAGTACTTC. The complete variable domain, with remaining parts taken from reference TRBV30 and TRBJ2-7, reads SQTIHQWPATLVQPVGSPLSLECTVEGTSNPNLYWYRQAAGRGLQLLFYSVGIGQISSEVPQNLSASRPQDRQFILSSKKLLLSDSGFYLCAWSGPGPSGEQYFGPGTRLTVT.